Shown below are 13 T cell receptor beta chains from a single sample sequenced in a study of glioma-infiltrating T cells after dendritic cell vaccination. Time point described: after dendritic cell vaccination, including at tumor progression/relapse. Produced via immunoSEQ multiplex PCR; TCRdb's table is partial and in-frame only. The sample lists 90,000 to 95,000 clones, 80% to 90% occurring once. Sequenced material: blood, taken after dendritic cell vaccination. The receptors derive from a human donor with glioblastoma.

The chain carries TRBV19 and TRBJ2-1; tentatively, D is TRBD2 (6 bases). Germline assignment: CDR1 LNHDA and CDR2 SQIVND (reference sequence). The CDR3 covers 16 residues. The V end was cut by 4 bases, the J end by 4 bases, with 17 bases between. The CDR3 reads CASSTSSGGAYNEQFF. CDR3 sequence (DNA): TGTGCCAGTAGTACCAGTAGCGGAGGAGCGTACAATGAGCAGTTCTTC.

The genes are TRBV19 and TRBJ2-3; TRBD2 aligns across 12 bases. This CDR3 contains 16 residues. Losses at the gene ends were 5 bases for V and 4 bases for J; bases not matched to a gene: 7. Looked up from germline, CDR1 is LNHDA and CDR2 is SQIVND (reference sequence). The CDR3 loop is CASSPLLAGGADTQYF. CDR3 sequence (DNA): TGTGCCAGTAGTCCACTACTAGCGGGAGGAGCAGATACGCAGTATTTT. Supplemented by reference TRBV19 and TRBJ2-3, the full variable domain reads DGGITQSPKYLFRKEGQNVTLSCEQNLNHDAMYWYRQDPGQGLRLIYYSQIVNDFQKGDIAEGYSVSREKKESFPLTVTSAQKNPTAFYLCASSPLLAGGADTQYFGPGTRLTVL.

This chain connects TRBV9 to TRBJ2-3; D remains unclear. The V gene's germline CDR1 is SGDLS and CDR2 YYNGEE. Trimming pared 0 bases from V and 3 bases from J, leaving 8 bases between. The CDR3 runs 14 residues. The chain's CDR3 is CASSVATITDTQYF. The CDR3 bases are TGTGCCAGCAGCGTAGCGACAATTACAGATACGCAGTATTTT.

This clone was seen more than once but under ten times. The chain joins TRBV2 to TRBJ2-1; the match to TRBD2 covers 13 bases. The trim removed 6 bases at V and 9 bases at J, leaving 8 bases unmatched. Germline V gene data show CDR1 as SNHLY and CDR2 as FYNNEI. The CDR3 runs 15 residues. The CDR3 sequence is CASSPRTSGGGEQFF. CDR3 DNA sequence: TGTGCCAGCAGCCCTCGGACTAGCGGGGGCGGTGAGCAGTTCTTC.

The rearrangement joins TRBV5-1 to TRBJ2-7; 7 nucleotides agree with TRBD1. V lost 4 bases, J lost 3 bases, and 1 base stayed unmatched. There are 12 residues in the CDR3. CDR1 and CDR2 (germline): SGHRS, YFSETQ. The CDR3 protein is CASSRDSYEQYF. The CDR3 region has the DNA TGCGCCAGCAGCCGGGACAGCTACGAGCAGTACTTC. The whole variable domain, remainder taken from reference TRBV5-1 and TRBJ2-7, is KAGVTQTPRYLIKTRGQQVTLSCSPISGHRSVSWYQQTPGQGLQFLFEYFSETQRNKGNFPGRFSGRQFSNSRSEMNVSTLELGDSALYLCASSRDSYEQYFGPGTRLTVT.

The table lists this clone with a few counts. The chain carries TRBV28 and TRBJ2-3; D possibly corresponds to TRBD1 (6 bases). Trimming left V 5 bases short and J 4 bases short, with 13 bases between. The CDR3 is 14 residues long. Germline CDR1 MDHEN, CDR2 SYDVKM. In DNA, the CDR3 is TGTGCCAGCAGTCTAACAGGGCCTCCAGATACGCAGTATTTT. Its protein product is CASSLTGPPDTQYF.

The chain has TRBV6-5 and TRBJ2-5, with a possible D match to TRBD1 (6 bases). This CDR3 contains 15 residues. Germline values: CDR1 MNHEY, CDR2 SVGAGI. V gave up 3 bases and J gave up 4 bases, with 15 bases separating them. In nucleotides, the CDR3 is TGTGCCAGCAGTTATATCCAGGGGAAGGTAGAGACCCAGTACTTC. Protein: CASSYIQGKVETQYF.

J is TRBJ1-2 and V is TRBV7-9, with 10 bases matching TRBD1. Trimming removed 0 bases from V and 2 bases from J; junction bases left unmatched: 3. In germline, CDR1 is SEHNR, CDR2 FQNEAQ (reference sequence). The CDR3 runs to 16 residues. The CDR3 nucleotides read TGTGCCAGCAGCTTAGCCGGACAGGGGGTAAACTATGGCTACACCTTC. It translates to CASSLAGQGVNYGYTF. Complete variable domain (other parts from reference TRBV7-9 and TRBJ1-2): DTGVSQNPRHKITKRGQNVTFRCDPISEHNRLYWYRQTLGQGPEFLTYFQNEAQLEKSRLLSDRFSAERPKGSFSTLEIQRTEQGDSAMYLCASSLAGQGVNYGYTFGSGTRLTVV.

DNA of the CDR3: TGTGCCACCAGCAGAGCCAGGGGTGCAACTAATGAAAAACTGTTTTTT. It is translated as CATSRARGATNEKLFF. The V and J genes are TRBV15 and TRBJ1-4, with a tentative D call TRBD1 (6 bases). The V end lost 1 base, the J end lost 0 bases, and 9 bases lay between the germline ends. The CDR3 covers 16 residues. The V gene's germline CDR1 is LNHNV and CDR2 YYDKDF (reference sequence). Full variable domain (remainder filled in from reference TRBV15 and TRBJ1-4): DAMVIQNPRYQVTQFGKPVTLSCSQTLNHNVMYWYQQKSSQAPKLLFHYYDKDFNNEADTPDNFQSRRPNTSFCFLDIRSPGLGDTAMYLCATSRARGATNEKLFFGSGTQLSVL.

This clone has a handful of counts. The chain uses TRBV6-6 and TRBJ1-5, with a possible D match to TRBD1 (6 bases). The V end was cut by 6 bases, the J end by 4 bases, with 19 bases between. The germline V gene encodes CDR1 MNHNY and CDR2 SVGAGI (reference sequence). This CDR3 spans 16 amino acids. The CDR3 is CASSWTPRQVNQPQHF. The CDR3 nucleotides read TGTGCCAGCAGCTGGACTCCCCGACAGGTAAATCAGCCCCAGCATTTT.

The gene calls are TRBV7-2 and TRBJ2-3; 8 positions agree with TRBD2. CDR1 is SGHTA, CDR2 FQGNSA, per germline. The CDR3 loop spans 13 amino acids. J lost 14 bases, V lost 5 bases, and 12 bases had no gene match. The CDR3 region is CASSTGTWSGGYF. CDR3 sequence (DNA): TGTGCCAGCAGCACCGGGACTTGGAGCGGGGGGTATTTT.

The gene calls are TRBV5-1 and TRBJ1-2, with D possibly matching TRBD1 (5 bases). From germline, CDR1 is SGHRS and CDR2 YFSETQ. Trimming stripped 1 base from V and 3 bases from J, with 10 bases between. The CDR3 loop spans 14 amino acids. CDR3 nucleotides: TGCGCCAGCAGCTTGCAGGGTACGGACTATGGCTACACCTTC. Amino acids: CASSLQGTDYGYTF.

CDR3 nucleotides: TGTGCCAGCTCACCACAGGGGATGGTCCCCGAGCAGTACTTC. Residues: CASSPQGMVPEQYF. This rearrangement joins TRBV18 to TRBJ2-7; D possibly corresponds to TRBD1 (5 bases). The germline V and J ends were trimmed by 1 base and 6 bases, with 13 bases remaining between them. This CDR3 comprises 14 residues. In germline, CDR1 is KGHSH, CDR2 LQKENI.